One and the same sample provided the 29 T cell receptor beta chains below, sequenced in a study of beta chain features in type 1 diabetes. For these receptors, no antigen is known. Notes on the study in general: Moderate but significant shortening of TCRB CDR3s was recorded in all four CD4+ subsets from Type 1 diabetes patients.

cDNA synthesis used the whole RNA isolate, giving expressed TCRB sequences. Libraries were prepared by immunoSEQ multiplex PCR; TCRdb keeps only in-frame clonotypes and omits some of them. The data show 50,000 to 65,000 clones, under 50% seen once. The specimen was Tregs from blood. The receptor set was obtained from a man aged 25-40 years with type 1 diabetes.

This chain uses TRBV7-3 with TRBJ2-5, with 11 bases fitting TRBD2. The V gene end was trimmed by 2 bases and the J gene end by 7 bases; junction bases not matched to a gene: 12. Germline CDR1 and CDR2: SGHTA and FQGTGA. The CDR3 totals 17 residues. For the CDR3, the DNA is TGTGCCAGCAGCTTAGTCTCAACTAGCGGGAGTTTAGGGACCCAGTACTTC. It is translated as CASSLVSTSGSLGTQYF.

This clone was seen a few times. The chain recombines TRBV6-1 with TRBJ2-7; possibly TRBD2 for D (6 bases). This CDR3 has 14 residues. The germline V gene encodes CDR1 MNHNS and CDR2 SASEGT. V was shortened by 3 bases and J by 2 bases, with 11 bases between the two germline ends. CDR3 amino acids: CASSDQGGAYEQYF. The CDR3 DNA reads TGTGCCAGCAGTGATCAGGGCGGGGCCTACGAGCAGTACTTC.

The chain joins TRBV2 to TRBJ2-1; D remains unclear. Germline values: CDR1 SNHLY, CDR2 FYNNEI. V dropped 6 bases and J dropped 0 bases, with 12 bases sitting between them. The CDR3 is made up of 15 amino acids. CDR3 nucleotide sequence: TGTGCCAGCAGATGGGCAGCCAACTCCTACAATGAGCAGTTCTTC. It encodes CASRWAANSYNEQFF. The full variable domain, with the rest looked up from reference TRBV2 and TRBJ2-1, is EPEVTQTPSHQVTQMGQEVILRCVPISNHLYFYWYRQILGQKVEFLVSFYNNEISEKSEIFDDQFSVERPDGSNFTLKIRSTKLEDSAMYFCASRWAANSYNEQFFGPGTRLTVL.

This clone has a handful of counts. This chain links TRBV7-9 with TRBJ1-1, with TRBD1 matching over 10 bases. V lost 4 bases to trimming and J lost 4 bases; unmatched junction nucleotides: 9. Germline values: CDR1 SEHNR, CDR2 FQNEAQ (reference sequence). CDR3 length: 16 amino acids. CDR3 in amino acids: CASSSIYRDRGTEAFF. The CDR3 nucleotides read TGTGCCAGCAGCTCGATATACCGGGACAGGGGCACTGAAGCTTTCTTT.

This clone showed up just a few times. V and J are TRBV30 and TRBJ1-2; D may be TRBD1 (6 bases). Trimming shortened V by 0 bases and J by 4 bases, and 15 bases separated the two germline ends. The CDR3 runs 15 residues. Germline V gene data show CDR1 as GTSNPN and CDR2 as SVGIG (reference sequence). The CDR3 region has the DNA TGTGCCTGGAGTGTAAAACTGGGGGCCAGCTATGGCTACACCTTC. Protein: CAWSVKLGASYGYTF.

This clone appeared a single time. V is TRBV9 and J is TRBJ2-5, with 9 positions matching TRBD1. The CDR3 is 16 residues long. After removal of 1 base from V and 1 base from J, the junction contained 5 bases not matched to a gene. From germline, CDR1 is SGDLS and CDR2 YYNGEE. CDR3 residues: CASSVKGQGSQETQYF. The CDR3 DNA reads TGTGCCAGCAGCGTAAAAGGACAGGGGTCCCAAGAGACCCAGTACTTC.

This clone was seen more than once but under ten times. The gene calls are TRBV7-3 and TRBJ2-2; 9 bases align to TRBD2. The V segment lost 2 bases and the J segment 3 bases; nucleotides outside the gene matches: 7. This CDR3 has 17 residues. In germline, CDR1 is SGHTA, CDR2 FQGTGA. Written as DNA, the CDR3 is TGTGCCAGCAGCTTAGGAGTCTCTAGCGGGGACACCGGGGAGCTGTTTTTT. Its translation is CASSLGVSSGDTGELFF. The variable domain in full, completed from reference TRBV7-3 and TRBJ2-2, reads GAGVSQTPSNKVTEKGKYVELRCDPISGHTALYWYRQSLGQGPEFLIYFQGTGAADDSGLPNDRFFAVRPEGSVSTLKIQRTERGDSAVYLCASSLGVSSGDTGELFFGEGSRLTVL.

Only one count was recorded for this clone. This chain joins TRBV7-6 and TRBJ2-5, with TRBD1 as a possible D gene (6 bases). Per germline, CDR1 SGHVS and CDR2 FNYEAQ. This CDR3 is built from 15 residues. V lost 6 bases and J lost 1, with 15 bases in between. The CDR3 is CASRENRDPQETQYF. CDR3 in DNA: TGTGCCAGCAGGGAAAACAGGGACCCCCAAGAGACCCAGTACTTC.

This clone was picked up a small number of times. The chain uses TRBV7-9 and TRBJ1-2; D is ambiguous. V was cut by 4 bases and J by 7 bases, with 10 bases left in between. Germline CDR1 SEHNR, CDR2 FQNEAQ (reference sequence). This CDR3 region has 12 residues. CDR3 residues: CASSSLEGGYTF. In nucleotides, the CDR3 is TGTGCCAGCAGCTCCCTCGAGGGTGGCTACACCTTC.

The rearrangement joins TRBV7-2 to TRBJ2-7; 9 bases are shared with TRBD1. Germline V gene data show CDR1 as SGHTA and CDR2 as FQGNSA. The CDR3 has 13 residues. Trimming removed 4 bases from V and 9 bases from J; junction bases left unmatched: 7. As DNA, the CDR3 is TGTGCCAGCAGCTCCAGACAGGGGGGGGTGCAGTACTTC. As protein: CASSSRQGGVQYF.

CDR3 residues: CASGRTGGITEAFF. In nucleotides, the CDR3 is TGTGCCAGCGGTCGGACAGGGGGGATTACTGAAGCTTTCTTT. The V and J genes are TRBV6-5 and TRBJ1-1; 10 bases fit TRBD1. Trimming removed 8 bases from V and 5 bases from J; junction bases left unmatched: 8. CDR3 length: 14 residues. The germline V gene encodes CDR1 MNHEY and CDR2 SVGAGI.

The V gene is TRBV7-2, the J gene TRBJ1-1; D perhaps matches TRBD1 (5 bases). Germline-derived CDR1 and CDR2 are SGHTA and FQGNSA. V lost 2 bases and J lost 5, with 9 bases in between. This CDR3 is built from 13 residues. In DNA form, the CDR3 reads TGTGCCAGCAGCTTACGACAGAGGACTGAAGCTTTCTTT. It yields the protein CASSLRQRTEAFF.

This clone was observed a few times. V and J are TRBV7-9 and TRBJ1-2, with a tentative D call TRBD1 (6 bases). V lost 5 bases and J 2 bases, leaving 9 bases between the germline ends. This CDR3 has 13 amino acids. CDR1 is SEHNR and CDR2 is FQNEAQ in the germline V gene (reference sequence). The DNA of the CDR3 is TGTGCCAGCAGCCGACAGGAGAACTATGGCTACACCTTC. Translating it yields CASSRQENYGYTF.

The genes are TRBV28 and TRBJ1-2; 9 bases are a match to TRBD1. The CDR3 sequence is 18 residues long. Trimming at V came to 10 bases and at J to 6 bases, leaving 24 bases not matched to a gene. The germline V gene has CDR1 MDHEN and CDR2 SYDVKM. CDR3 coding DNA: TGTGCCACCGCCCCACCGGGACAGGGTCGTCAGGGTAGAGATGGCTACACCTTC. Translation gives CATAPPGQGRQGRDGYTF.

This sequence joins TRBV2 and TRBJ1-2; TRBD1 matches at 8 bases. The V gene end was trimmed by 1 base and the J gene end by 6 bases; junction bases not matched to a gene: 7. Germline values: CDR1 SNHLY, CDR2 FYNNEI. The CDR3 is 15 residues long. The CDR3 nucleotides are TGTGCCAGCAGTGAAGTAACAGGGGGAGGAGATGGCTACACCTTC. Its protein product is CASSEVTGGGDGYTF.

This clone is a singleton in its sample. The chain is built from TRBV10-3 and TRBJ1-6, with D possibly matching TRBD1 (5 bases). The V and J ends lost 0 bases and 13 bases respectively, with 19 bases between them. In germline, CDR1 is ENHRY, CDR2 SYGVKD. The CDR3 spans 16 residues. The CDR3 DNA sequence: TGTGCCATCAGTGAGTCGAGCGGGACCCACGTTAGTCCCCTCCACTTT. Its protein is CAISESSGTHVSPLHF.

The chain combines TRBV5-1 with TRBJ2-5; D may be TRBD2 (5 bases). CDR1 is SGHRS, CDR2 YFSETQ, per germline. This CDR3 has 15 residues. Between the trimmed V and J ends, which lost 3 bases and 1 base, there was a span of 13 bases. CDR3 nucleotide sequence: TGCGCCAGCAGCTCCGACCCCCGGGGCCAAGAGACCCAGTACTTC. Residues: CASSSDPRGQETQYF. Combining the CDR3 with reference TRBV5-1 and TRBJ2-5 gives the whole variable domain KAGVTQTPRYLIKTRGQQVTLSCSPISGHRSVSWYQQTPGQGLQFLFEYFSETQRNKGNFPGRFSGRQFSNSRSEMNVSTLELGDSALYLCASSSDPRGQETQYFGPGTRLLVL.

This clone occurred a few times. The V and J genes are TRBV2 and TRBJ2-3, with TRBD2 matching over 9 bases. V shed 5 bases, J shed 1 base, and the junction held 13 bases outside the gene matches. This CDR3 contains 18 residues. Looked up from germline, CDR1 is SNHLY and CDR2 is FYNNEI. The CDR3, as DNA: TGTGCCAGCAGTAGTCGAATATTGACTAGCGGTGGCACAGATACGCAGTATTTT. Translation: CASSSRILTSGGTDTQYF.

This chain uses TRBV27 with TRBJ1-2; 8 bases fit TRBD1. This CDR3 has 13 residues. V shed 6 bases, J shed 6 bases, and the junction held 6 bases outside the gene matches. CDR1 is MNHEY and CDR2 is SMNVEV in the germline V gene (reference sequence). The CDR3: CASRLLTGDGYTF. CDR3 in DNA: TGTGCCAGCAGGCTGCTGACAGGGGATGGCTACACCTTC.

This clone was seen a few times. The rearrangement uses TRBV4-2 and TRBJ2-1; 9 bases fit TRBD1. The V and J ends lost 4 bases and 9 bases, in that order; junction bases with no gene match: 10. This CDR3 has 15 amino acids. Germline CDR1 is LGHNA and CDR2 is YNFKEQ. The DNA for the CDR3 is TGTGCCAGCAGCCTCGGGACAGGGATCAGCGGTGAGCAGTTCTTC. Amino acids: CASSLGTGISGEQFF.

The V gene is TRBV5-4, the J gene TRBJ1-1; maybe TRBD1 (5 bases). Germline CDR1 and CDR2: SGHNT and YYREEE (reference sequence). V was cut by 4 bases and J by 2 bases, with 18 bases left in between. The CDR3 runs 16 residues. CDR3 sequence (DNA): TGTGCCAGCAGCGGCCGGAACGGGGGTCTTAACACTGAAGCTTTCTTT. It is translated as CASSGRNGGLNTEAFF.

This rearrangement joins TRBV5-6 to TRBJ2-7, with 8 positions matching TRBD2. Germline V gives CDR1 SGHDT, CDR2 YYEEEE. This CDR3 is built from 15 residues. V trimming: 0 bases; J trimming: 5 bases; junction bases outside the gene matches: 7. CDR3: CASSLGRLARNEQYF. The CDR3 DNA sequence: TGTGCCAGCAGCTTGGGACGACTAGCGAGGAACGAGCAGTACTTC.

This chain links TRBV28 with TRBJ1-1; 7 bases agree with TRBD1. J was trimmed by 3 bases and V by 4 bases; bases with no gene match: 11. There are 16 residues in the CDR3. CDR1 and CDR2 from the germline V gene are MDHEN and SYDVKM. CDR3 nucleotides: TGTGCCAGCAGTTACTTTGGGGCAGGGGGTCACACTGAAGCTTTCTTT. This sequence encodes CASSYFGAGGHTEAFF.

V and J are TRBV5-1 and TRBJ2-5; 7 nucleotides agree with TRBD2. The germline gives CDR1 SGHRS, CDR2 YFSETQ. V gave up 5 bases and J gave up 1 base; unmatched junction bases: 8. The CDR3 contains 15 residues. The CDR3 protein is CASRGAAGVQETQYF. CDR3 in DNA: TGCGCCAGCAGAGGTGCGGCGGGAGTCCAAGAGACCCAGTACTTC. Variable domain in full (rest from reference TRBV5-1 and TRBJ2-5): KAGVTQTPRYLIKTRGQQVTLSCSPISGHRSVSWYQQTPGQGLQFLFEYFSETQRNKGNFPGRFSGRQFSNSRSEMNVSTLELGDSALYLCASRGAAGVQETQYFGPGTRLLVL.

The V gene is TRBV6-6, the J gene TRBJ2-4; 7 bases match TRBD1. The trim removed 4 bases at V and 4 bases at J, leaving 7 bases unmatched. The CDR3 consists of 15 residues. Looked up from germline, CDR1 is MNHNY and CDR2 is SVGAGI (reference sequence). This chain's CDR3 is CASSFTRDRKNIQYF. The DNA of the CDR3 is TGTGCCAGCAGTTTCACCCGGGACAGAAAAAACATTCAGTACTTC.

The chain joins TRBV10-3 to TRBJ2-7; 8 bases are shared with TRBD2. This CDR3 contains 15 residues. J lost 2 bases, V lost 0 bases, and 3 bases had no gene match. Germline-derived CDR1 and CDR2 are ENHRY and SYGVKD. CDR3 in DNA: TGTGCCATCAGTGAGTCGACCGGGAGGGCCTACGAGCAGTACTTC. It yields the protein CAISESTGRAYEQYF.

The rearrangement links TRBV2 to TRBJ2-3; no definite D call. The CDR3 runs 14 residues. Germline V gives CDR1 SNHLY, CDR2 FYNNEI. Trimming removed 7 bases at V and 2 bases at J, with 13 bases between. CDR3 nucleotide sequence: TGTGCCAGCACGTCGGAGTTCTACACAGATACGCAGTATTTT. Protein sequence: CASTSEFYTDTQYF.

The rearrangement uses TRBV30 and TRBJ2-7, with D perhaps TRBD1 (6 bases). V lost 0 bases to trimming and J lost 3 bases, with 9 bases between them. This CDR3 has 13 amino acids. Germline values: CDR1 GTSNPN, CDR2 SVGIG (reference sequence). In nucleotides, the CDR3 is TGTGCCTGGAGTGTGGACAGCCGCTACGAGCAGTACTTC. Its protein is CAWSVDSRYEQYF.

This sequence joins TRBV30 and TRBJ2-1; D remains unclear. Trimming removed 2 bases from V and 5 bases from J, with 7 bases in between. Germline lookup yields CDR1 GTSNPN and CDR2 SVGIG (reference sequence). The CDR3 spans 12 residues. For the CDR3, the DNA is TGTGCCTGGAGTAAACAAAACAATGAGCAGTTCTTC. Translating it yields CAWSKQNNEQFF.